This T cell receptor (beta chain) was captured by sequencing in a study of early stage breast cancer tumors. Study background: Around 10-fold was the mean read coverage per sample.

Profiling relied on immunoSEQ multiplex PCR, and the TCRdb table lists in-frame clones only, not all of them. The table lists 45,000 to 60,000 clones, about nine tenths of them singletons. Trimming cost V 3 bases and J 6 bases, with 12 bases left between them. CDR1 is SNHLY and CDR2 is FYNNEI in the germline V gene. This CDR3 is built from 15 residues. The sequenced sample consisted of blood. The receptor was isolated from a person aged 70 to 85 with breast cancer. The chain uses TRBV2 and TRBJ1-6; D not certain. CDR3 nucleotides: TGTGCCAGCAGTGAGGGGAGGGTGAGTAATTCACCCCTCCACTTT. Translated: CASSEGRVSNSPLHF.